This TCR beta chain was captured in a study of blood T cell repertoires in COVID-19. Study background: Donors in the United States, Italy and Spain gave samples during acute or convalescent COVID-19. The analysed material was cDNA or gDNA that came from T cells, B-cell-depleted T cells, or PBMCs.

Per the study methods: Amplification of reference gene primers provided the estimated nucleated cell counts. Data came from immunoSEQ multiplex PCR; TCRdb stores just in-frame clones and leaves some out. The V and J calls and clone size were taken over from that table, and D and trimming were inferred from the DNA. The repertoire includes over 350,000 clones, around 89% of them detected once, and 4.3% sits in the top ten. With 3 bases clipped from V and 6 bases from J, the junction kept 6 bases outside the gene matches. In germline, CDR1 is SGHRS, CDR2 YFSETQ. This CDR3 region has 15 residues. Material: peripheral blood. V is TRBV5-1 and J is TRBJ2-3, with TRBD1 identical over 11 bases. The receptor comes from a woman in her twenties or thirties with acute or convalescent COVID-19. CDR3 sequence (DNA): TGCGCCAGCAGCTCTGGACAGGGGGCTTTGGATACGCAGTATTTT. Translated, it gives CASSSGQGALDTQYF.